This passage covers 27 T cell receptor beta chains from one sample sequenced in a study of cytomegalovirus exposure and HLA in healthy donors. Both 60 Vbeta primers and 13 Jbeta primers went into the PCR. The table came from immunoSEQ multiplex PCR; TCRdb's copy has only in-frame clones and leaves some out. The sample has around 190,000 clones; approximately 80% are singletons. The sample taken for sequencing was PBMCs. Receptor source: a woman aged 40 to 50 in good health and CMV-seronegative.

The chain uses TRBV7-2 and TRBJ2-3; D remains unclear. The V gene lost 4 bases and the J gene lost 0 bases, with 8 bases spanning the gap. This CDR3 region has 14 residues. Per germline, CDR1 SGHTA and CDR2 FQGNSA. The CDR3 DNA follows: TGTGCCAGCAGCTATCCTACTAGCACAGATACGCAGTATTTT. It codes for CASSYPTSTDTQYF.

This clone was counted between two and nine times. The CDR3 is CASSARVGSYNEQFF. The CDR3 bases are TGTGCCAGTAGCGCGCGGGTAGGCTCCTACAATGAGCAGTTCTTC. The chain links TRBV19 to TRBJ2-1; possible D gene TRBD2, 5 bases. V lost 6 bases to trimming and J lost 0 bases, with 12 bases between them. Germline assignment: CDR1 LNHDA and CDR2 SQIVND (reference sequence). This CDR3 spans 15 amino acids.

The chain employs TRBV19 and TRBJ2-1; D remains unclear. The germline CDR1 and CDR2 sequences are LNHDA and SQIVND (reference sequence). The CDR3 has 13 amino acids. Trimming shortened V by 10 bases and J by 8 bases, and 18 bases separated the two germline ends. The CDR3, as DNA: TGTGCCACTCGACGGCCAGCCCAGGATGAGCAGTTCTTC. Protein sequence: CATRRPAQDEQFF.

This chain links TRBV19 with TRBJ1-2, with TRBD1 matching over 7 bases. Trimming cost V 5 bases and J 2 bases; bases outside gene matches: 8. The germline V gene has CDR1 LNHDA and CDR2 SQIVND (reference sequence). This CDR3 spans 15 amino acids. This chain's CDR3 is CASSPWTGGNYGYTF. Written as DNA, the CDR3 is TGTGCCAGTAGTCCCTGGACAGGAGGAAACTATGGCTACACCTTC. Filled out from reference TRBV19 and TRBJ1-2, the complete variable domain reads DGGITQSPKYLFRKEGQNVTLSCEQNLNHDAMYWYRQDPGQGLRLIYYSQIVNDFQKGDIAEGYSVSREKKESFPLTVTSAQKNPTAFYLCASSPWTGGNYGYTFGSGTRLTVV.

There are a few counts of this clone. This rearrangement joins TRBV27 to TRBJ1-4; D not resolved. This CDR3 has 14 amino acids. Germline V gives CDR1 MNHEY, CDR2 SMNVEV (reference sequence). Trimming pared 8 bases from V and 8 bases from J, leaving 18 bases between. This chain's CDR3 is CASGKLGVAEKLFF. In DNA form, the CDR3 reads TGTGCCAGCGGAAAATTGGGAGTTGCGGAAAAACTGTTTTTT. The complete variable domain, with remaining parts taken from reference TRBV27 and TRBJ1-4, reads EAQVTQNPRYLITVTGKKLTVTCSQNMNHEYMSWYRQDPGLGLRQIYYSMNVEVTDKGDVPEGYKVSRKEKRNFPLILESPSPNQTSLYFCASGKLGVAEKLFFGSGTQLSVL.

V usage is TRBV30 and J usage is TRBJ1-4; a weak D match, TRBD1 (5 bases). CDR1 is GTSNPN, CDR2 SVGIG, per germline (reference sequence). Trimming removed 3 bases at V and 8 bases at J, with 19 bases between. The CDR3 length is 15 residues. The CDR3 reads CAWSRDSVLGEKLFF. The CDR3, as DNA: TGTGCCTGGAGCAGGGACTCGGTCCTCGGGGAAAAACTGTTTTTT.

This chain links TRBV19 with TRBJ1-5; 7 positions agree with TRBD1. Germline CDR1 and CDR2: LNHDA and SQIVND (reference sequence). The CDR3 runs 15 residues. V dropped 4 bases and J dropped 0; count of bases not matched to a gene: 3. The CDR3 loop reads CASSTQGNSNQPQHF. In nucleotides, the CDR3 is TGTGCCAGTAGTACACAGGGGAATAGCAATCAGCCCCAGCATTTT.

The chain combines TRBV9 with TRBJ1-2; 10 bases are a match to TRBD1. Per the germline V gene, CDR1 is SGDLS and CDR2 is YYNGEE. The junction had 10 bases not matched to a gene; V was cut back by 3 bases and J by 8 bases. The CDR3 loop spans 15 amino acids. The CDR3, as DNA: TGTGCCAGCAGCGGTAGGGGGGACAGGGGTGGCGGCTACACCTTC. Translating gives CASSGRGDRGGGYTF.

V usage is TRBV27 and J usage is TRBJ2-2; possible D gene TRBD1, 7 bases. CDR3 size: 17 residues. Germline CDR1 and CDR2: MNHEY and SMNVEV (reference sequence). Trimming removed 1 base from V and 7 bases from J, with 19 bases in between. The CDR3 nucleotides read TGTGCCAGCAGTTTATGGGGAGGAGGGGGCAGGGGCGGGGAGCTGTTTTTT. It is translated as CASSLWGGGGRGGELFF.

This sequence joins TRBV5-1 and TRBJ2-1; 12 positions match TRBD1. In germline, CDR1 is SGHRS, CDR2 YFSETQ. The V and J ends lost 5 bases and 3 bases, in that order; junction bases with no gene match: 12. The CDR3 spans 18 residues. CDR3 DNA sequence: TGCGCCAGCAGGGGGGGTGGGACAGGGGGCAGTAACTACAATGAGCAGTTCTTC. Its protein product is CASRGGGTGGSNYNEQFF.

This clone appeared many times. This chain uses TRBV29-1 with TRBJ2-3; TRBD2 aligns across 10 bases. The V gene end was trimmed by 4 bases and the J gene end by 5 bases; junction bases not matched to a gene: 6. The CDR3 is 14 amino acids. In germline, CDR1 is SQVTM, CDR2 ANQGSEA. The DNA of the CDR3 is TGCAGCGTTGGCTCTAGCGGGAGTATAGATACGCAGTATTTT. It yields the protein CSVGSSGSIDTQYF.

In its sample, this clone was seen once. The CDR3 sequence is CASSYDRIMNTEAFF. The CDR3, as DNA: TGTGCCAGCAGTTACGACAGGATCATGAACACTGAAGCTTTCTTT. J is TRBJ1-1 and V is TRBV6-5; tentatively, D is TRBD1 (6 bases). The V end lost 2 bases, the J end lost 0 bases, and 10 bases lay between the germline ends. This CDR3 has 15 residues. The germline V gene encodes CDR1 MNHEY and CDR2 SVGAGI.

This clone was detected once. The V gene is TRBV11-3, the J gene TRBJ1-5; D might be TRBD1 (5 bases). The V gene lost 3 bases and the J gene lost 4 bases, with 10 bases spanning the gap. The CDR3 loop spans 14 amino acids. Germline V gene lookup returns CDR1 SGHNT and CDR2 YENEEA. In nucleotides, the CDR3 is TGTGCCAGCAGCTTGGGGGGAGATAATCAGCCCCAGCATTTT. Encoded protein: CASSLGGDNQPQHF.

This sequence joins TRBV19 and TRBJ1-5; D is possibly TRBD1 (6 bases). This CDR3 contains 13 residues. V lost 6 bases and J 4 bases, leaving 10 bases between the germline ends. CDR1 LNHDA and CDR2 SQIVND come from the germline V gene (reference sequence). The CDR3 DNA is TGTGCCAGTAGGCGGGGGCTGAATCAGCCCCAGCATTTT. Amino acid sequence: CASRRGLNQPQHF. Combining the CDR3 with reference TRBV19 and TRBJ1-5 gives the whole variable domain DGGITQSPKYLFRKEGQNVTLSCEQNLNHDAMYWYRQDPGQGLRLIYYSQIVNDFQKGDIAEGYSVSREKKESFPLTVTSAQKNPTAFYLCASRRGLNQPQHFGDGTRLSIL.

This chain connects TRBV29-1 to TRBJ1-3; D remains unclear. Trimming took 3 bases from V and 0 from J, leaving 9 bases between them. CDR1 SQVTM and CDR2 ANQGSEA come from the germline V gene. The CDR3 totals 14 residues. The CDR3 is CSVDRIPSGNTIYF. DNA of the CDR3: TGCAGCGTTGACAGGATACCCTCTGGAAACACCATATATTTT.

V usage is TRBV4-3 and J usage is TRBJ1-2; D is undetermined. Germline-derived CDR1 and CDR2 are LGHNA and YSLEER. The V gene lost 6 bases and the J gene lost 4 bases, with 21 bases spanning the gap. This CDR3 is built from 16 residues. CDR3 nucleotide sequence: TGCGCCAGCAGTCCCCGACAAACCCTTACCCTCTATGGCTACACCTTC. This encodes CASSPRQTLTLYGYTF.

This clone came up once. The V call is TRBV10-3, the J call TRBJ2-1; D may be TRBD2 (6 bases). CDR1 is ENHRY, CDR2 SYGVKD, per germline. The CDR3 contains 15 residues. V shed 0 bases and J shed 8 bases, with 14 bases lying between them. The CDR3 reads CAISESIAERHEQFF. DNA of the CDR3: TGTGCCATCAGTGAGTCGATAGCGGAGAGGCATGAGCAGTTCTTC.

V and J are TRBV9 and TRBJ2-1; maybe TRBD2 (5 bases). Germline CDR1 and CDR2: SGDLS and YYNGEE. CDR3 size: 16 residues. V was cut by 0 bases and J by 0 bases, with 10 bases left in between. The CDR3 reads CASSVARRSSYNEQFF. The CDR3 DNA reads TGTGCCAGCAGCGTAGCGCGGAGGAGCTCCTACAATGAGCAGTTCTTC.

This sequence joins TRBV15 and TRBJ1-2, with D perhaps TRBD1 (6 bases). CDR3 length equals 18 residues. V was clipped by 0 bases and J by 8 bases, with 25 bases between them. CDR1 LNHNV and CDR2 YYDKDF come from the germline V gene (reference sequence). CDR3 sequence: CATSRDVFEGVALGGYTF. CDR3 nucleotide sequence: TGTGCCACCAGCAGAGATGTTTTTGAGGGGGTGGCCCTGGGGGGCTACACCTTC.

This clone was detected only once. The rearrangement uses TRBV21-1 and TRBJ2-1; TRBD1, as called in the table, went unchecked against the DNA. TRBV21-1 is tagged as a pseudogene. The CDR3 has 18 residues. The CDR3 reads CASSKARVDREARVEQFF. CDR3 bases: TGTGCCAGCAGCAAAGCGAGGGTGGACAGGGAGGCGCGGGTCGAGCAGTTCTTC.

This clone was recorded once. The chain couples TRBV10-1 to TRBJ1-1; D uncertain. With 6 bases removed from V and 2 bases from J, the gap between germline ends came to 10 bases. This CDR3 is built from 13 residues. The V gene's germline CDR1 is WNHNN and CDR2 SYGVQD (reference sequence). The CDR3 DNA reads as TGCGCCAGCAGGACCCGGGGTAACACTGAAGCTTTCTTT. It encodes CASRTRGNTEAFF.

In the case of this clone: The same CDR3 is also encoded by other DNA sequences in this sample. J is TRBJ1-5 and V is TRBV4-2; unclear D gene. The CDR3 has 14 residues. CDR1 and CDR2 from the germline V gene are LGHNA and YNFKEQ. V was pared by 0 bases and J by 4 bases, with 7 bases between. The chain's CDR3 is CASSQERGNQPQHF. DNA of the CDR3: TGTGCCAGCAGCCAAGAAAGAGGTAATCAGCCCCAGCATTTT.

This clone was detected a few times. J is TRBJ2-7 and V is TRBV5-1; 11 bases agree with TRBD2. This CDR3 is 15 amino acids long. Germline V gene data show CDR1 as SGHRS and CDR2 as YFSETQ. Unmatched junction bases numbered 7, after V lost 4 bases and J lost 4 bases. The CDR3 DNA follows: TGCGCCAGCAGCCCTACGACTAGCGGGATGTACGAGCAGTACTTC. Its protein is CASSPTTSGMYEQYF.

This chain uses TRBV5-6 with TRBJ2-1, with 10 bases that match TRBD2. Germline CDR1 SGHDT, CDR2 YYEEEE. This CDR3 is 17 amino acids long. The V and J ends lost 4 bases and 6 bases, in that order; junction bases with no gene match: 13. CDR3 amino acids: CASSPFGLAGDSNEQFF. CDR3 DNA sequence: TGTGCCAGCAGCCCGTTCGGGCTAGCGGGGGACAGCAATGAGCAGTTCTTC. The whole variable domain, filled in from reference TRBV5-6 and TRBJ2-1, reads DAGVTQSPTHLIKTRGQQVTLRCSPKSGHDTVSWYQQALGQGPQFIFQYYEEEERQRGNFPDRFSGHQFPNYSSELNVNALLLGDSALYLCASSPFGLAGDSNEQFFGPGTRLTVL.

This clone was observed a handful of times. This CDR3 is CASGPVGHSNTGELFF. The CDR3 coding sequence is TGTGCCAGCGGACCCGTGGGGCACTCGAACACCGGGGAGCTGTTTTTT. V usage is TRBV11-3 and J usage is TRBJ2-2, with D possibly TRBD1 on 5 matching bases. This CDR3 is built from 16 residues. Trimming shortened V by 8 bases and J by 0 bases, and 16 bases separated the two germline ends. Germline CDR1 is SGHNT and CDR2 is YENEEA.

V gene TRBV6-1 combines with J gene TRBJ1-1; D unclear. V was shortened by 1 base and J by 3 bases, with 6 bases between the two germline ends. CDR3 size: 13 residues. The V gene's germline CDR1 is MNHNS and CDR2 SASEGT. The CDR3 DNA follows: TGTGCCAGCAGTGAAGTCGGGGACACTGAAGCTTTCTTT. Its protein is CASSEVGDTEAFF.

The chain combines TRBV10-1 with TRBJ2-1, with D possibly being TRBD2 (6 bases). The germline V and J ends were trimmed by 11 bases and 2 bases, with 13 bases remaining between them. Germline V gene sequence: CDR1 WNHNN, CDR2 SYGVQD (reference sequence). The length of the CDR3 is 13 residues. CDR3 bases: TGCGCCCGAGGCGGGGCTACCTACAATGAGCAGTTCTTC. Translated: CARGGATYNEQFF.